The T cell receptor beta chain under discussion was sequenced for a study of cytomegalovirus exposure and HLA in healthy donors. The CDR3 sequence is 13 residues long. Germline lookup yields CDR1 LNHDA and CDR2 SQIVND (reference sequence). With 10 bases removed from V and 5 bases from J, the gap between germline ends came to 14 bases. The PCR was carried out with 60 Vbeta primers and 13 Jbeta primers. The table came from immunoSEQ multiplex PCR; TCRdb's copy has only in-frame clones and leaves some out. The sample records fewer than 200,000 clones, about 80% being singletons. Material: PBMCs. This receptor was identified in a man aged 60 to 69 in good health and CMV-seronegative. The rearrangement joins TRBV19 to TRBJ2-2, with a weak D call TRBD2 (7 bases). CDR3 nucleotides: TGTGCCACCCTGAGGGGGGGGACCGGGGAGCTGTTTTTT. Translated, it gives CATLRGGTGELFF.